This TCR beta chain was sequenced in a study of T cell repertoires in cytomegalovirus infection. Study-wide results and limits: Accumulated public TCR beta family frequency recognized individuals carrying CMV together with the relevant HLA. Clonotype analysis showed dominance of the ex vivo response by HLA-C-restricted CMV-specific TCR beta clonotypes.

TCRdb reprocessed the reads via MiXCR and lists one record per CDR3 protein. The sample holds some 700,000 distinct CDR3 sequences, 35% to 45% seen once. This CDR3 contains 14 residues. Germline CDR1 and CDR2: SGHTA and FQGNSA. Between the trimmed V and J ends, which lost 3 bases and 12 bases, there was a span of 18 bases. In the case of this clonotype: What it binds is unknown.

This receptor was taken from a human donor in good health (CMV status not recorded). Some clones in this sample may be carry-over from other donors' samples. The sequencing sample was made of PBMCs. This rearrangement joins TRBV7-2 to TRBJ2-1; D is possibly TRBD2 (6 bases). This CDR3 is CASSFGRTNRGQFF. The CDR3 DNA follows: TGTGCCAGCAGCTTTGGGAGGACCAACCGCGGGCAGTTCTTC.